Each of the 20 T cell receptor beta chains below was sequenced from the same sample in a study (dated by TCRdb to between 2014 and 2016). Receptor amplification or capture employed 5' RACE. Sequencing took place on an Illumina MiSeq. TCRdb trimmed public reads at Q25 via fastp, called clones via MiXCR and kept in-frame beta chains. Every distinct CDR3 protein forms one entry, paired with its most common genes and DNA. This sample gives roughly 64,000 distinct CDR3 sequences in total; 20% to 25% of them show up just once. The ten largest clones take up under 3.5% of the sample. Specimen: memory CD4+ T cells sorted from a lymph node. Reading the label with the study, this specimen's cell subset or site is: memory CD4+ T cells, CD4+CD45RO+CD25-. The receptors were gathered from a female donor with breast cancer.

This clonotype was seen at least ten times. This rearrangement joins TRBV12-3 or TRBV12-4 to TRBJ2-5; D not certain. The V end was cut by 0 bases, the J end by 5 bases, with 13 bases between. The CDR3 loop spans 15 amino acids. This CDR3 reads CASSLAPNSRETQYF. As DNA, the CDR3 is TGTGCCAGCAGTTTAGCGCCAAATAGCCGGGAGACCCAGTACTTC.

In this sample, this clonotype turned up many times. Germline and junction disagree at one end, which may indicate a read error. The chain joins TRBV7-7 to TRBJ2-3; D gene unclear. This CDR3 comprises 13 residues. CDR1 is SSHAT and CDR2 is FNYEAQ in the germline V gene (reference sequence). This CDR3 is CASSLDVRDTQYF. CDR3 DNA: TGTGCTAGCAGCTTAGACGTTAGAGATACGCAGTATTTT. The whole variable domain, filled in from reference TRBV7-7 and TRBJ2-3, reads GAGVSQSPRYKVTKRGQDVTLRCDPISSHATLYWYQQALGQGPEFLTYFNYEAQPDKSGLPSDRFSAERPEGSISTLTIQRTEQRDSAMYRCASSLDVRDTQYFGPGTRLTVL.

This clonotype has only a few counts. This chain links TRBV2 with TRBJ2-3; D is possibly TRBD1 or TRBD2 (5 bases each). V lost 0 bases to trimming and J lost 5 bases, with 18 bases between them. Germline CDR1 SNHLY, CDR2 FYNNEI. CDR3 length equals 17 residues. Here the CDR3 DNA reads TGTGCCAGCAGTGAAGCGCTTGGGACCCAAACAGGAGATACGCAGTATTTT. Amino acids: CASSEALGTQTGDTQYF.

As to this clonotype: The junction departs from the called germline gene at one end, perhaps through a read error. The chain recombines TRBV10-3 with TRBJ2-7; D tentatively reads TRBD1 or TRBD2 (5 bases each). This CDR3 spans 12 amino acids. The germline CDR1 and CDR2 sequences are ENHRY and SYGVKD. The CDR3 is CAISQNTGTANF. The DNA for the CDR3 is TGTGCCATCAGCCAGAACACCGGGACGGCTAACTTC.

This clonotype was seen more than once but under ten times. V usage is TRBV5-1 and J usage is TRBJ2-3; 9 nucleotides align to TRBD1. The V gene end was trimmed by 0 bases and the J gene end by 2 bases; junction bases not matched to a gene: 4. The CDR3 runs 16 residues. CDR1 and CDR2 from the germline V gene are SGHRS and YFSETQ. CDR3 amino acids: CASSLGQGGTTDTQYF. The CDR3 DNA sequence: TGCGCCAGCAGCTTGGGACAGGGGGGAACCACAGATACGCAGTATTTT. The entire variable domain, with the rest obtained from reference TRBV5-1 and TRBJ2-3, is as follows: KAGVTQTPRYLIKTRGQQVTLSCSPISGHRSVSWYQQTPGQGLQFLFEYFSETQRNKGNFPGRFSGRQFSNSRSEMNVSTLELGDSALYLCASSLGQGGTTDTQYFGPGTRLTVL.

Notes on this clonotype: This may be a read error: a much more frequent sequence differs by one nucleotide. This chain joins TRBV5-5 and TRBJ2-7; D gene unclear. The length of the CDR3 is 14 residues. CDR1 and CDR2 (germline): SGHKS, YYEKEE (reference sequence). In nucleotides, the CDR3 is TGTGCCAGCAACTTGGATTTTGTGGGGTACGAGCAGTACTTC. Protein product: CASNLDFVGYEQYF.

This clonotype occurred a few times. This chain joins TRBV7-3 and TRBJ1-1; TRBD1 matches 10 bases. The length of the CDR3 is 14 residues. The trim removed 1 base at V and 7 bases at J, leaving 3 bases unmatched. CDR1 is SGHTA and CDR2 is FQGTGA in the germline V gene. The CDR3 is CASSLIGTGDEAFF. Written as DNA, the CDR3 is TGTGCCAGCAGCTTAATAGGGACAGGGGATGAAGCTTTCTTT.

The table lists this clonotype with many counts. This chain joins TRBV4-3 and TRBJ2-3, with 8 nucleotides matching TRBD2. CDR1 LGHNA and CDR2 YSLEER come from the germline V gene. With V trimmed by 1 base and J by 3 bases, 9 bases remained unmatched. This CDR3 has 17 amino acids. CDR3 nucleotide sequence: TGCGCCAGCAGCCAAGCCTCGGGGGGGCAGTCGACAGATACGCAGTATTTT. Translation gives CASSQASGGQSTDTQYF.

A remark on this clonotype: The CDR3 does not end in the conserved phenylalanine or tryptophan, so this is likely a read error. This sequence joins TRBV7-3 and TRBJ1-2, with D hard to call. V lost 4 bases and J lost 6, with 12 bases in between. CDR1 is SGHTA and CDR2 is FQGTGA in the germline V gene. The CDR3 contains 13 residues. The CDR3 region has the DNA TGTGCCAGCAGCTCGAGGGAGGGAGATGGCTACACCCTC. This translates into CASSSREGDGYTL.

This clonotype has at least ten counts. CDR3 amino acids: CASTLGTSGWNEQFF. The CDR3 coding sequence is TGTGCCAGCACCCTGGGGACTAGCGGGTGGAATGAGCAGTTCTTC. The chain joins TRBV12-3 or TRBV12-4 to TRBJ2-1; TRBD2 aligns across 12 bases. This CDR3 has 15 amino acids. The ends lost 7 bases at V and 7 bases at J; junction bases unmatched: 8.

This clonotype appeared many times. The chain carries TRBV15 and TRBJ2-3; no reliable D call. The V end was cut by 0 bases, the J end by 5 bases, with 3 bases between. The germline gives CDR1 LNHNV, CDR2 YYDKDF (reference sequence). CDR3 length: 12 residues. The CDR3 bases are TGTGCCACCAGCAGAGACATAGATACGCAGTATTTT. Translation: CATSRDIDTQYF.

This clonotype appeared a few times. The J gene is TRBJ2-1, the V gene TRBV9, with D perhaps matching TRBD1 (6 bases). This CDR3 is 12 amino acids long. The germline gives CDR1 SGDLS, CDR2 YYNGEE. The germline V and J ends were trimmed by 3 bases and 9 bases, with 10 bases remaining between them. This CDR3 is CASSERGGEQFF. The CDR3 DNA reads as TGTGCCAGCAGCGAACGAGGGGGTGAGCAGTTCTTC.

This clonotype was found a few times. CDR3 residues: CASSQRDRGTKKAFF. For the CDR3, the DNA is TGTGCCAGCAGCCAACGGGACAGGGGCACCAAAAAAGCTTTCTTT. This chain uses TRBV4-2 with TRBJ1-1; TRBD1 matches 10 bases. This CDR3 is 15 amino acids long. Germline lookup yields CDR1 LGHNA and CDR2 YNFKEQ. The junction had 9 bases not matched to a gene; V was cut back by 2 bases and J by 9 bases.

Note on this clonotype: At one end, the junction sequence differs from germline, possibly due to a read error. The CDR3 loop is CAGSPTGARTGELFF. CDR3 DNA sequence: TGTGCCGGCTCGCCCACAGGGGCGCGGACCGGGGAGCTGTTTTTT. This chain uses TRBV18 with TRBJ2-2, with 7 bases that match TRBD1. Germline V gene lookup returns CDR1 KGHSH and CDR2 LQKENI. The CDR3 loop spans 15 amino acids.

This clonotype was recorded a few times. The chain uses TRBV20-1 and TRBJ1-1; the D gene is possibly TRBD1 (5 bases). V lost 2 bases to trimming and J lost 8 bases, with 9 bases between them. The CDR3 loop spans 11 amino acids. Germline V lookup: CDR1 DFQATT, CDR2 SNEGSKA (reference sequence). CDR3 sequence: CSARMGGEAFF. CDR3 DNA: TGCAGTGCTAGAATGGGGGGAGAAGCTTTCTTT.

A word on this clonotype: This may be a read error, as it is one base from a much larger clone. This sequence joins TRBV5-1 and TRBJ1-2; unclear D gene. This CDR3 has 14 amino acids. Germline-derived CDR1 and CDR2 are SGHRS and YFSETQ. The CDR3 bases are TGCGACAGCAGCTTGGTGGCGGCTAACTATGGCTACACCTTC. Translating gives CDSSLVAANYGYTF.

This clonotype appeared a few times. V is TRBV6-1 and J is TRBJ2-3; TRBD2 agrees at 7 bases. This CDR3 spans 13 amino acids. After removal of 5 bases from V and 7 bases from J, the junction contained 6 bases not matched to a gene. Germline-derived CDR1 and CDR2 are MNHNS and SASEGT. CDR3 bases: TGTGCCAGCAGTCGGGGACTATCAAATACGCAGTATTTT. This codes for CASSRGLSNTQYF.

With regard to this clonotype: Given a much more abundant clone one base away, this may be a read error. V and J are TRBV5-5 and TRBJ1-5; D not resolved. V lost 0 bases and J 8 bases, leaving 9 bases between the germline ends. Per the germline V gene, CDR1 is SGHKS and CDR2 is YYEKEE (reference sequence). The CDR3 spans 13 residues. The CDR3 here is CASSLDTAKPQHF. DNA for the CDR3: TGTGCCAGCAGCTTGGATACCGCGAAGCCCCAGCATTTT.

Note on this clonotype: A much larger clonotype is one base distant, so this may be a read error. This chain uses TRBV6-5 with TRBJ2-2, with 8 bases fitting TRBD1. The CDR3 extends over 14 amino acids. Germline assignment: CDR1 MNHEY and CDR2 SVGAGI. The CDR3 reads CASSYSTGAGELLF. CDR3 in DNA: TGTGCCAGCAGTTACTCGACAGGGGCCGGGGAGCTGCTTTTT.

The J gene is TRBJ2-1, the V gene TRBV7-2; D is possibly TRBD2 (6 bases). The germline V gene encodes CDR1 SGHTA and CDR2 FQGNSA. This CDR3 comprises 12 residues. V was shortened by 4 bases and J by 10 bases, with 11 bases between the two germline ends. CDR3 sequence: CASSSLLAEQFF. The CDR3 DNA sequence: TGTGCCAGCAGCTCCTTACTAGCAGAGCAGTTCTTC.